Below are 14 T cell receptor beta chains sequenced from a single sample in a study of cytomegalovirus exposure and HLA in healthy donors. Primers for the PCR totalled 60 Vbeta and 13 Jbeta. Profiled with immunoSEQ multiplex PCR; TCRdb holds only in-frame clones, not every one. Of 85,000 to 100,000 clones listed, about 63% are singletons. The specimen was PBMCs. The receptors originated from a woman aged 25 to 45 in good health and CMV-seronegative.

This clone was picked up a small number of times. The chain carries TRBV12-5 and TRBJ2-1, with TRBD1 matching over 8 bases. Per germline, CDR1 LGHNT and CDR2 FRNRAP. Germline trimming cut 7 bases from V and 12 bases from J; bases unmatched to any gene: 11. There are 13 residues in the CDR3. This CDR3 is CASVLPHGQGQFF. CDR3 DNA sequence: TGTGCTAGTGTCCTGCCACATGGACAGGGGCAGTTCTTC.

This clone appeared a single time. The rearrangement uses TRBV21-1 and TRBJ2-5; the table gives TRBD2 as D, unverified against the DNA. TRBV21-1 is a documented pseudogene. CDR3 size: 10 residues. This CDR3 is CASGEETQYF. DNA of the CDR3: TGTGCCAGCGGGGAGGAGACCCAGTACTTC.

The chain uses TRBV28 and TRBJ1-4, with TRBD1 matching 7 bases. The germline gives CDR1 MDHEN, CDR2 SYDVKM. Trimming cost V 3 bases and J 5 bases; bases outside gene matches: 9. The CDR3 totals 16 residues. The CDR3 nucleotides are TGTGCCAGCAGTTTGAAGAGGGGGCAGACAAATGAAAAACTGTTTTTT. Translation gives CASSLKRGQTNEKLFF.

The count of this clone is one. This chain uses TRBV28 with TRBJ2-4; the match to TRBD2 covers 7 bases. The germline gives CDR1 MDHEN, CDR2 SYDVKM. The CDR3 spans 15 residues. The junction had 5 bases not matched to a gene; V was cut back by 1 base and J by 5 bases. The CDR3 here is CASSLSRDYQNIQYF. CDR3 bases: TGTGCCAGCAGTTTATCCCGGGACTACCAAAACATTCAGTACTTC.

There are a few counts of this clone. The V call is TRBV5-4, the J call TRBJ2-3; 10 nucleotides agree with TRBD1. The junction had 6 bases not matched to a gene; V was cut back by 6 bases and J by 2 bases. Germline CDR1 is SGHNT and CDR2 is YYREEE (reference sequence). This CDR3 has 15 amino acids. For the CDR3, the DNA is TGTGCCAGCACACGACAGGGGGCCACCACAGATACGCAGTATTTT. Protein: CASTRQGATTDTQYF.

The chain's CDR3 is CASSVTSGRNEQFF. DNA of the CDR3: TGTGCCAGCAGCGTGACTAGCGGGAGGAATGAGCAGTTCTTC. The gene calls are TRBV7-3 and TRBJ2-1; TRBD2 matches 13 bases. In germline, CDR1 is SGHTA, CDR2 FQGTGA. There are 14 residues in the CDR3. The junction had 2 bases not matched to a gene; V was cut back by 5 bases and J by 7 bases.

This chain links TRBV7-9 with TRBJ2-4; D is perhaps TRBD1 (5 bases). The CDR3 spans 15 residues. Germline CDR1 SEHNR, CDR2 FQNEAQ (reference sequence). Trimming took off 1 base at V and 3 bases at J, with 10 bases between the two ends. In nucleotides, the CDR3 is TGTGCCAGCAGCTTAGGGGGTCAGGGCAAAAACATTCAGTACTTC. This codes for CASSLGGQGKNIQYF.

This chain joins TRBV9 and TRBJ1-4; no clear D. The germline V gene encodes CDR1 SGDLS and CDR2 YYNGEE. With 3 bases removed from V and 5 bases from J, the gap between germline ends came to 17 bases. This CDR3 is built from 16 residues. CDR3 sequence: CASSGAEGGPNEKLFF. DNA for the CDR3: TGTGCCAGCAGCGGGGCCGAGGGAGGGCCGAATGAAAAACTGTTTTTT.

V usage is TRBV19 and J usage is TRBJ2-4; D call uncertain. Between the trimmed V and J ends, which lost 5 bases and 0 bases, there was a span of 20 bases. CDR3 length: 18 amino acids. The germline gives CDR1 LNHDA, CDR2 SQIVND (reference sequence). CDR3 DNA sequence: TGTGCCAGTAGTCCCGCCTTCCCTTCCCAACTAGCCAAAAACATTCAGTACTTC. Its protein is CASSPAFPSQLAKNIQYF.

The chain employs TRBV5-1 and TRBJ2-2, with TRBD1 matching over 8 bases. Germline V gene sequence: CDR1 SGHRS, CDR2 YFSETQ. The CDR3 extends over 14 amino acids. V lost 8 bases, J lost 0 bases, and 3 bases stayed unmatched. CDR3 region: CASRGQANTGELFF. For the CDR3, the DNA is TGCGCCAGTCGGGGACAGGCGAACACCGGGGAGCTGTTTTTT.

The chain couples TRBV13 to TRBJ2-7; TRBD2 is a possible D gene (6 bases). V was pared by 10 bases and J by 0 bases, with 22 bases between. Germline CDR1 PRHDT, CDR2 FYEKMQ (reference sequence). The CDR3 totals 16 residues. The CDR3 nucleotides are TGTGCCACCTCCCAGGGACTCGCTTTCGGCTCCTACGAGCAGTACTTC. Translating gives CATSQGLAFGSYEQYF.

The V call is TRBV5-1, the J call TRBJ2-5; TRBD2 might be the D (6 bases). From germline, CDR1 is SGHRS and CDR2 YFSETQ. The CDR3 consists of 15 residues. The V and J ends lost 4 bases and 3 bases respectively, with 16 bases between them. CDR3 coding DNA: TGCGCCAGCAGCCTGTCGCGGGCTAGCGAAGAGACCCAGTACTTC. Translating gives CASSLSRASEETQYF.

The rearrangement links TRBV4-3 to TRBJ2-6, with TRBD1 as a possible D gene (5 bases). This CDR3 is 16 amino acids long. Germline lookup yields CDR1 LGHNA and CDR2 YSLEER. The V end lost 1 base, the J end lost 2 bases, and 9 bases lay between the germline ends. The CDR3 sequence: CASSQGAGTGANVLTF. DNA for the CDR3: TGCGCCAGCAGCCAAGGGGCAGGGACTGGGGCCAACGTCCTGACTTTC.

The sample holds one count of this clone. This chain joins TRBV5-1 and TRBJ2-5, with 9 bases lining up with TRBD1. Germline trimming cut 4 bases from V and 5 bases from J; bases unmatched to any gene: 9. The V gene's germline CDR1 is SGHRS and CDR2 YFSETQ. This CDR3 has 15 residues. The CDR3 reads CASSPWDRVAETQYF. CDR3 DNA sequence: TGCGCCAGCAGCCCATGGGACAGGGTCGCGGAGACCCAGTACTTC.